The 23 T cell receptor beta chains presented below share a single source sample, sequenced in a study of T cells after yellow fever vaccination. TCRdb ran MiXCR on the 5' RACE reads and lists one entry per CDR3 protein. This table holds 150,000 to 200,000 distinct CDR3 sequences, more than 9.5% found once. The specimen comprised CD8+ T cells sorted from PBMCs, sampled 15 days after the yellow fever booster vaccination. The receptor source for this set is a man between 18 and 35 years old who received the YFV17D yellow fever vaccine.

This chain uses TRBV6-5 with TRBJ2-2, with D hard to call. Germline CDR1 MNHEY, CDR2 SVGAGI. Trimming took 0 bases from V and 4 from J, leaving 9 bases between them. The CDR3 consists of 15 residues. The CDR3: CASSYSAYVTGELFF. DNA for the CDR3: TGTGCCAGCAGTTACTCGGCCTACGTCACCGGGGAGCTGTTTTTT.

This clonotype was detected a few times. The rearrangement joins TRBV6-5 to TRBJ1-5, with D possibly being TRBD1 (6 bases). There are 14 residues in the CDR3. The germline V gene has CDR1 MNHEY and CDR2 SVGAGI. V lost 6 bases and J lost 3, with 12 bases in between. CDR3 amino acids: CASSRGQSNQPQHF. CDR3 nucleotides: TGTGCCAGCAGCCGGGGGCAGTCCAATCAGCCCCAGCATTTT.

This clonotype has only a few counts. V gene TRBV4-3 combines with J gene TRBJ2-3; 10 bases are shared with TRBD1. This CDR3 spans 14 amino acids. Germline CDR1 LGHNA, CDR2 YSLEER. After removal of 1 base from V and 5 bases from J, the junction contained 0 bases not matched to a gene. CDR3 in DNA: TGCGCCAGCAGCCAAGGGACAGGGGGAGATACGCAGTATTTT. Protein product: CASSQGTGGDTQYF.

This clonotype appeared a few times. The gene calls are TRBV24-1 and TRBJ2-1, with D possibly being TRBD2 (6 bases). V gave up 0 bases and J gave up 9 bases, with 8 bases separating them. Germline CDR1 and CDR2: KGHDR and SFDVKD. The CDR3 runs 13 residues. CDR3 DNA sequence: TGTGCCACCAGTGATTTGGCGGGGTTTGAGCAGTTCTTC. Protein: CATSDLAGFEQFF.

The CDR3: CASSQETTVPYGYTF. The CDR3 bases are TGTGCCAGCAGCCAGGAGACGACAGTCCCCTATGGCTACACCTTC. This chain connects TRBV4-2 to TRBJ1-2; maybe TRBD1 (5 bases). V gave up 3 bases and J gave up 4 bases, with 15 bases separating them. Germline V gene sequence: CDR1 LGHNA, CDR2 YNFKEQ. The CDR3 has 15 amino acids.

J is TRBJ2-3 and V is TRBV9; D possibly corresponds to TRBD2 (6 bases). Germline V gene data show CDR1 as SGDLS and CDR2 as YYNGEE. Trimming removed 0 bases from V and 5 bases from J, with 7 bases in between. The CDR3 totals 13 residues. DNA of the CDR3: TGTGCCAGCAGCGTAGGCGGGGTAGATACGCAGTATTTT. It encodes CASSVGGVDTQYF. Full variable domain (outside the CDR3, taken from reference TRBV9 and TRBJ2-3): DSGVTQTPKHLITATGQRVTLRCSPRSGDLSVYWYQQSLDQGLQFLIQYYNGEERAKGNILERFSAQQFPDLHSELNLSSLELGDSALYFCASSVGGVDTQYFGPGTRLTVL.

This rearrangement joins TRBV27 to TRBJ2-1, with D perhaps matching TRBD1 or TRBD2 (5 bases each). V was pared by 5 bases and J by 10 bases, with 18 bases between. CDR1 MNHEY and CDR2 SMNVEV come from the germline V gene (reference sequence). This CDR3 has 14 residues. CDR3 region: CASSGGSRAGEQFF. The CDR3, as DNA: TGTGCCAGCAGTGGGGGTTCCCGGGCCGGAGAGCAGTTCTTC.

The V and J genes are TRBV5-5 and TRBJ2-5; 8 positions agree with TRBD1. Germline lookup yields CDR1 SGHKS and CDR2 YYEKEE (reference sequence). V gave up 4 bases and J gave up 4 bases; unmatched junction bases: 9. CDR3 length equals 15 residues. CDR3 region: CASSPGQGSGETQYF. CDR3 sequence (DNA): TGTGCCAGCAGCCCCGGACAGGGATCGGGAGAGACCCAGTACTTC. The entire variable domain, with the rest obtained from reference TRBV5-5 and TRBJ2-5, is as follows: DAGVTQSPTHLIKTRGQQVTLRCSPISGHKSVSWYQQVLGQGPQFIFQYYEKEERGRGNFPDRFSARQFPNYSSELNVNALLLGDSALYLCASSPGQGSGETQYFGPGTRLLVL.

The V gene is TRBV5-1, the J gene TRBJ2-5; TRBD2 is a possible D gene (7 bases). CDR1 and CDR2 (germline): SGHRS, YFSETQ. V lost 5 bases, J lost 0 bases, and 17 bases lay in between. This CDR3 has 16 residues. The CDR3 sequence is CASRPYGGGYQETQYF. The CDR3 nucleotides are TGCGCCAGCAGACCCTATGGGGGGGGCTACCAAGAGACCCAGTACTTC.

In this sample, this clonotype turned up a few times. J is TRBJ1-1 and V is TRBV4-1; D unclear. The length of the CDR3 is 17 residues. V lost 1 base and J lost 4, with 19 bases in between. Germline V gives CDR1 MGHRA, CDR2 YSYEKL. CDR3 nucleotide sequence: TGCGCCAGCAGCCAAGGTCGATTTGACGGAACGGGCACTGAAGCTTTCTTT. It is translated as CASSQGRFDGTGTEAFF.

The chain carries TRBV4-2 and TRBJ2-3; the match to TRBD2 covers 11 bases. The germline V gene has CDR1 LGHNA and CDR2 YNFKEQ. The CDR3 covers 17 residues. Trimming at V came to 4 bases and at J to 3 bases, leaving 9 bases not matched to a gene. The CDR3 loop reads CASSRAASGGLTDTQYF. CDR3 nucleotides: TGTGCCAGCAGCCGCGCTGCTAGCGGGGGGTTAACAGATACGCAGTATTTT.

The rearrangement joins TRBV11-1 to TRBJ2-5, with a weak D call TRBD2 (5 bases). The V end was cut by 8 bases, the J end by 5 bases, with 24 bases between. Germline CDR1 SGHAT, CDR2 FQDESV (reference sequence). The CDR3 runs 16 residues. CDR3 amino acids: CASSTSPDRGGETQYF. CDR3 sequence (DNA): TGTGCCAGCTCCACAAGTCCAGACCGCGGCGGGGAGACCCAGTACTTC.

This clonotype was counted between two and nine times. The V gene is TRBV4-2, the J gene TRBJ2-4, with D possibly TRBD2 on 6 matching bases. V gave up 0 bases and J gave up 6 bases, with 18 bases separating them. The CDR3 length is 17 residues. Germline V gene data show CDR1 as LGHNA and CDR2 as YNFKEQ. CDR3 DNA: TGTGCCAGCAGCCAAGATGAGGGACTCAGCACACTAAACATTCAGTACTTC. Protein: CASSQDEGLSTLNIQYF.

This clonotype was found many times. This chain uses TRBV5-5 with TRBJ1-6, with D maybe TRBD1 (5 bases). Per germline, CDR1 SGHKS and CDR2 YYEKEE (reference sequence). This CDR3 region has 15 residues. V lost 2 bases to trimming and J lost 6 bases, with 12 bases between them. CDR3 sequence (DNA): TGTGCCAGCAGCTTCCCGGGACGGGGTAATTCACCCCTCCACTTT. It yields the protein CASSFPGRGNSPLHF.

This chain uses TRBV4-1 with TRBJ2-7; D call uncertain. V was clipped by 1 base and J by 5 bases, with 9 bases between them. CDR1 MGHRA and CDR2 YSYEKL come from the germline V gene. The CDR3 extends over 13 amino acids. The CDR3 loop is CASSQGRVNEQYF. CDR3 nucleotides: TGCGCCAGCAGCCAAGGTAGGGTCAACGAGCAGTACTTC.

The chain's CDR3 is CASSGGQETQYF. In nucleotides, the CDR3 is TGTGCCAGCAGTGGGGGACAAGAGACCCAGTACTTC. V is TRBV6-6 and J is TRBJ2-5; D possibly matches TRBD1 or TRBD2 (5 bases each). The ends were cut back, 5 bases at V and 2 bases at J, with 6 bases in the middle. Germline values: CDR1 MNHNY, CDR2 SVGAGI (reference sequence). CDR3 length: 12 amino acids.

The chain recombines TRBV12-3 or TRBV12-4 with TRBJ1-6; 8 nucleotides agree with TRBD1. The J segment lost 7 bases and the V segment lost 2 bases, leaving 4 bases of the junction unmatched. CDR3 length equals 15 residues. The CDR3 DNA is TGTGCCAGCAGTTTATCCGCAGGGGGCAATTCACCCCTCCACTTT. It codes for CASSLSAGGNSPLHF.

This clonotype appeared many times. The V and J genes are TRBV5-1 and TRBJ2-1; TRBD1 matches 7 bases. The ends lost 1 base at V and 9 bases at J; junction bases unmatched: 10. Germline values: CDR1 SGHRS, CDR2 YFSETQ. There are 15 residues in the CDR3. CDR3 nucleotides: TGCGCCAGCAGCTTGCGTCAAATACAGGGGATTGAGCAGTTCTTC. Translation: CASSLRQIQGIEQFF.

The rearrangement uses TRBV12-3 or TRBV12-4 and TRBJ2-1; 12 bases fit TRBD1. The CDR3 has 14 residues. J gave up 9 bases and V 6 bases, and 6 bases lay outside the gene matches. As DNA, the CDR3 is TGTGCCAGCAGGCGCGGGACAGGGGGCTTTGAGCAGTTCTTC. Translating it yields CASRRGTGGFEQFF.

The V gene is TRBV12-3 or TRBV12-4, the J gene TRBJ1-2, with 10 bases aligning to TRBD1. The CDR3 has 14 amino acids. Trimming removed 3 bases from V and 4 bases from J; junction bases left unmatched: 2. The CDR3 loop reads CASSFGQGGYGYTF. The CDR3 DNA sequence: TGTGCCAGCAGTTTTGGACAGGGGGGCTATGGCTACACCTTC.

V and J are TRBV4-2 and TRBJ2-1; maybe TRBD2 (7 bases). Deletions cut 0 bases from V and 4 bases from J, with 13 bases between. CDR1 LGHNA and CDR2 YNFKEQ come from the germline V gene. The CDR3 is made up of 16 amino acids. Here the CDR3 reads CASSQEGGATYNEQFF. In DNA form, the CDR3 reads TGTGCCAGCAGCCAAGAGGGGGGGGCTACATACAATGAGCAGTTCTTC.

This clonotype appeared a few times. The chain combines TRBV2 with TRBJ2-7; TRBD1 matches 11 bases. V was clipped by 8 bases and J by 4 bases; unmatched bases: 7. CDR3 length equals 14 residues. CDR1 SNHLY and CDR2 FYNNEI come from the germline V gene. DNA for the CDR3: TGTGCCAGCTCTCGGACAGGGGGCCCTTACGAGCAGTACGTC. This codes for CASSRTGGPYEQYV.

Ten or more counts support this clonotype. The V and J genes are TRBV4-2 and TRBJ2-5; D is uncertain. Per the germline V gene, CDR1 is LGHNA and CDR2 is YNFKEQ. Trimming left V 5 bases short and J 3 bases short, with 10 bases between. CDR3 length: 13 residues. Written as DNA, the CDR3 is TGTGCCAGCAGCACCCCCCTTGAAGAGACCCAGTACTTC. Protein: CASSTPLEETQYF.